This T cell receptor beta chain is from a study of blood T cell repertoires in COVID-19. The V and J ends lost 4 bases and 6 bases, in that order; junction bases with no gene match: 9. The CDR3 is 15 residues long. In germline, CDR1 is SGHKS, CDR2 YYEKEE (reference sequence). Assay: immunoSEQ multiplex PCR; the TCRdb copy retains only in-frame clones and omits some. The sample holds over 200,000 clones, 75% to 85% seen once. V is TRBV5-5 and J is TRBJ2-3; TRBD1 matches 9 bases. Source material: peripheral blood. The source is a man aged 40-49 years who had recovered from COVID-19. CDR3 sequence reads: CASSPDRGLDDTQYF. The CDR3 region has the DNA TGTGCCAGCAGCCCCGACAGGGGGTTGGATGATACGCAGTATTTT.